The 21 T cell receptor beta chains given below trace back to one sample, sequenced in a study of T cell changes during pregnancy in multiple sclerosis. Profiled with immunoSEQ multiplex PCR; TCRdb holds only in-frame clones, not every one. Of more than 55,000 clones listed, roughly 92% are singletons. Sample: peripheral blood, taken in the first trimester of pregnancy. These receptors originate from a female donor with multiple sclerosis, enrolled in a pregnancy study.

The chain has TRBV27 and TRBJ1-2; D unresolved. V shed 4 bases and J shed 0 bases, with 15 bases lying between them. CDR1 and CDR2 from the germline V gene are MNHEY and SMNVEV (reference sequence). The CDR3 length is 16 residues. The CDR3 is CASSSWRSSANYGYTF. In DNA form, the CDR3 reads TGTGCCAGCAGTTCATGGAGGTCTTCAGCTAACTATGGCTACACCTTC.

The chain has TRBV6-5 and TRBJ2-1; D is possibly TRBD2 (5 bases). CDR1 and CDR2 from the germline V gene are MNHEY and SVGAGI. Trimming removed 8 bases at V and 10 bases at J, with 18 bases between. This CDR3 comprises 13 residues. The CDR3 loop reads CASAPAPQREQFF. The CDR3 bases are TGTGCCAGCGCCCCAGCACCCCAGCGGGAGCAGTTCTTC.

The chain has TRBV7-9 and TRBJ2-1; 7 bases are shared with TRBD2. The length of the CDR3 is 13 residues. Germline V gene lookup returns CDR1 SEHNR and CDR2 FQNEAQ (reference sequence). V lost 0 bases, J lost 7 bases, and 0 bases stayed unmatched. Written as DNA, the CDR3 is TGTGCCAGCAGCTTAGCGGGGGGGAATGAGCAGTTCTTC. This codes for CASSLAGGNEQFF.

The gene calls are TRBV7-8 and TRBJ2-3; 11 positions agree with TRBD1. CDR3 length: 16 residues. Germline assignment: CDR1 SGHVS and CDR2 FQNEAQ. V was pared by 3 bases and J by 4 bases, with 6 bases of the junction left unmatched. The DNA for the CDR3 is TGTGCCAGCAGCTTGCGGACAGGGGGCGCGTCAGATACGCAGTATTTT. This sequence encodes CASSLRTGGASDTQYF.

This clone appeared a few times. The J gene is TRBJ1-2, the V gene TRBV30; D is unresolved. The germline V gene encodes CDR1 GTSNPN and CDR2 SVGIG (reference sequence). Trimming removed 4 bases from V and 4 bases from J, with 16 bases in between. This CDR3 comprises 14 residues. CDR3 loop: CAWMDSGKGYGYTF. In DNA form, the CDR3 reads TGTGCCTGGATGGATTCGGGGAAGGGCTATGGCTACACCTTC.

V gene TRBV9 combines with J gene TRBJ2-2, with D perhaps matching TRBD1 (5 bases). This CDR3 is built from 18 residues. Trimming left V 0 bases short and J 6 bases short, with 21 bases between. CDR1 and CDR2 (germline): SGDLS, YYNGEE. CDR3 sequence: CASSVGLGVPPNPGELFF. The CDR3 region has the DNA TGTGCCAGCAGCGTAGGTTTAGGGGTACCCCCTAACCCCGGGGAGCTGTTTTTT.

The chain combines TRBV11-3 with TRBJ1-4, with TRBD1 as a possible D gene (5 bases). The germline V gene encodes CDR1 SGHNT and CDR2 YENEEA. CDR3 size: 13 residues. Trimming removed 1 base from V and 5 bases from J, with 5 bases in between. CDR3 coding DNA: TGTGCCAGCAGCTTAGGACAGAATGAAAAACTGTTTTTT. Translating it yields CASSLGQNEKLFF.

The chain is built from TRBV5-8 and TRBJ1-1; D not certain. V was pared by 0 bases and J by 1 base, with 10 bases between. CDR1 is SGHTS, CDR2 YDEGEE, per germline. This CDR3 contains 15 residues. The CDR3: CASSLGEYPNTEAFF. As DNA, the CDR3 is TGTGCCAGCAGCTTGGGGGAGTACCCGAACACTGAAGCTTTCTTT. The variable domain in full, with the rest retrieved from reference TRBV5-8 and TRBJ1-1, is EAGVTQSPTHLIKTRGQQATLRCSPISGHTSVYWYQQALGLGLQFLLWYDEGEERNRGNFPPRFSGRQFPNYSSELNVNALELEDSALYLCASSLGEYPNTEAFFGQGTRLTVV.

The chain carries TRBV28 and TRBJ2-7; maybe TRBD1 (6 bases). Germline CDR1 reads MDHEN; CDR2 reads SYDVKM. V lost 6 bases and J lost 1, with 16 bases in between. The CDR3 spans 15 residues. CDR3 nucleotides: TGTGCCAGCAGCGAACCTCCTACAGGGTCCTACGAGCAGTACTTC. Its translation is CASSEPPTGSYEQYF.

V usage is TRBV29-1 and J usage is TRBJ2-3, with 10 bases matching TRBD1. The V gene's germline CDR1 is SQVTM and CDR2 ANQGSEA. The V segment lost 3 bases and the J segment 2 bases; nucleotides outside the gene matches: 11. There are 17 residues in the CDR3. This CDR3 reads CSVEGSRDRGLTDTQYF. CDR3 nucleotide sequence: TGCAGCGTTGAGGGATCCCGGGACAGGGGTCTCACAGATACGCAGTATTTT.

This clone was seen only once. CDR3 bases: TGTGCCAGCAGCTTTCGGGGGGGCTCCCACACTGAAGCTTTCTTT. It is translated as CASSFRGGSHTEAFF. J is TRBJ1-1 and V is TRBV7-2; TRBD1 is a possible D gene (6 bases). CDR3 length: 15 residues. The germline V gene has CDR1 SGHTA and CDR2 FQGNSA. V was clipped by 3 bases and J by 3 bases, with 14 bases between them.

The gene calls are TRBV7-2 and TRBJ2-7; D perhaps matches TRBD2 (5 bases). CDR1 is SGHTA and CDR2 is FQGNSA in the germline V gene. The CDR3 loop spans 16 amino acids. Trimming cost V 5 bases and J 1 base, with 18 bases left between them. The CDR3 is CASSPRTGSPSYEQYF. In DNA, the CDR3 is TGTGCCAGCAGCCCCAGGACTGGCTCCCCGTCCTACGAGCAGTACTTC. Full variable domain (remainder filled in from reference TRBV7-2 and TRBJ2-7): GAGVSQSPSNKVTEKGKDVELRCDPISGHTALYWYRQSLGQGLEFLIYFQGNSAPDKSGLPSDRFSAERTGGSVSTLTIQRTQQEDSAVYLCASSPRTGSPSYEQYFGPGTRLTVT.

The rearrangement links TRBV27 to TRBJ2-7, with D possibly matching TRBD2 (7 bases). Germline-derived CDR1 and CDR2 are MNHEY and SMNVEV (reference sequence). V shed 0 bases and J shed 2 bases, with 14 bases lying between them. This CDR3 has 16 residues. The CDR3 DNA reads TGTGCCAGCAGTTTATCGCGGGGGCAGTACCCCTACGAGCAGTACTTC. It codes for CASSLSRGQYPYEQYF.

This clone was detected only once. The chain joins TRBV4-3 to TRBJ2-5; D is uncertain. CDR3 length equals 13 residues. Germline loops: CDR1 LGHNA, CDR2 YSLEER. V was cut by 1 base and J by 4 bases, with 7 bases left in between. CDR3 DNA sequence: TGCGCCAGCAGCCAAGGGCTGTTAGAGACCCAGTACTTC. Translated: CASSQGLLETQYF.

The chain couples TRBV27 to TRBJ1-6, with D possibly TRBD1 on 5 matching bases. The CDR3 is 16 amino acids. Germline V CDR1 and CDR2: MNHEY, SMNVEV (reference sequence). Trimming cost V 3 bases and J 9 bases, with 18 bases left between them. This CDR3 is CASSLRELVGGSPLHF. The CDR3 nucleotides read TGTGCCAGCAGTTTGAGGGAACTCGTGGGGGGTTCACCCCTCCACTTT.

The CDR3 loop reads CASFSVVYEQYF. The CDR3 DNA is TGTGCCAGCTTTTCCGTCGTGTACGAGCAGTACTTC. The V gene is TRBV5-8, the J gene TRBJ2-7; D gene uncertain. CDR1 is SGHTS, CDR2 YDEGEE, per germline. The CDR3 consists of 12 residues. V gave up 7 bases and J gave up 4 bases, with 12 bases separating them.

The chain employs TRBV30 and TRBJ1-2, with TRBD1 identical over 7 bases. With V trimmed by 3 bases and J by 2 bases, 6 bases remained unmatched. CDR3 length: 14 residues. CDR1 and CDR2 from the germline V gene are GTSNPN and SVGIG (reference sequence). The CDR3 is CAWRSGTVNYGYTF. The DNA of the CDR3 is TGTGCCTGGAGATCCGGGACAGTAAACTATGGCTACACCTTC.

The chain couples TRBV5-1 to TRBJ2-1; 7 nucleotides match TRBD2. With V trimmed by 0 bases and J by 6 bases, 3 bases remained unmatched. Germline CDR1 reads SGHRS; CDR2 reads YFSETQ. This CDR3 region has 14 residues. The CDR3 nucleotides are TGCGCCAGCAGCTTGGTTCGGGGGGTCAATGAGCAGTTCTTC. It encodes CASSLVRGVNEQFF.

A single count supports this clone. The rearrangement links TRBV6-4 to TRBJ2-1; 11 bases line up with TRBD2. Germline V gene sequence: CDR1 MRHNA, CDR2 SNTAGT. After removal of 4 bases from V and 2 bases from J, the junction contained 7 bases not matched to a gene. The CDR3 has 17 amino acids. The CDR3 spells CASSARGTSGPYNEQFF. As DNA, the CDR3 is TGTGCCAGCAGTGCCCGAGGGACTAGCGGACCCTACAATGAGCAGTTCTTC.

This clone was counted a few times. This chain links TRBV19 with TRBJ2-5; D not certain. Trimming cost V 3 bases and J 5 bases, with 16 bases left between them. The germline V gene has CDR1 LNHDA and CDR2 SQIVND (reference sequence). This CDR3 has 15 residues. In DNA, the CDR3 is TGTGCCAGTAGTATCACCACCGCTCCGCAGGAGACCCAGTACTTC. Amino acid sequence: CASSITTAPQETQYF.

The V gene is TRBV4-3, the J gene TRBJ2-3, with 8 bases matching TRBD2. V shed 0 bases and J 10 bases; nucleotides not matched to a gene: 15. The CDR3 extends over 17 amino acids. Germline-derived CDR1 and CDR2 are LGHNA and YSLEER. The CDR3 loop reads CASSQDGSSGLGVAQYF. CDR3 coding DNA: TGCGCCAGCAGCCAAGATGGGTCTAGCGGGCTTGGGGTTGCGCAGTATTTT.